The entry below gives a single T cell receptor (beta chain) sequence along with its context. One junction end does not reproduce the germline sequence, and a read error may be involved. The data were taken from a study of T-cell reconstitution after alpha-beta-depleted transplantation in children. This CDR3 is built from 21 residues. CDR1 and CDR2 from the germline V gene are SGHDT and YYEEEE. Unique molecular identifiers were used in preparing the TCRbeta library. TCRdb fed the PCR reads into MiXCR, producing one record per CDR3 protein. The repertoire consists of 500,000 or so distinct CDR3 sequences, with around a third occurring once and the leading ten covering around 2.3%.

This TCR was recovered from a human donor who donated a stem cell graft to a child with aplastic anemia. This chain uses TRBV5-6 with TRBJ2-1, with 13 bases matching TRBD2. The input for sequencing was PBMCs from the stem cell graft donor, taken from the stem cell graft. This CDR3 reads CASGFTSGTSGILSSYNEQFF. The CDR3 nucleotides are TGTGCCAGCGGCTTCACCTCCGGGACTAGCGGGATCCTCAGCTCCTACAATGAGCAGTTCTTC. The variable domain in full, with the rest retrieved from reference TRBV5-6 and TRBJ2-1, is DAGVTQSPTHLIKTRGQQVTLRCSPKSGHDTVSWYQQALGQGPQFIFQYYEEEERQRGNFPDRFSGHQFPNYSSELNVNALLLGDSALYLCASGFTSGTSGILSSYNEQFFGPGTRLTVL.